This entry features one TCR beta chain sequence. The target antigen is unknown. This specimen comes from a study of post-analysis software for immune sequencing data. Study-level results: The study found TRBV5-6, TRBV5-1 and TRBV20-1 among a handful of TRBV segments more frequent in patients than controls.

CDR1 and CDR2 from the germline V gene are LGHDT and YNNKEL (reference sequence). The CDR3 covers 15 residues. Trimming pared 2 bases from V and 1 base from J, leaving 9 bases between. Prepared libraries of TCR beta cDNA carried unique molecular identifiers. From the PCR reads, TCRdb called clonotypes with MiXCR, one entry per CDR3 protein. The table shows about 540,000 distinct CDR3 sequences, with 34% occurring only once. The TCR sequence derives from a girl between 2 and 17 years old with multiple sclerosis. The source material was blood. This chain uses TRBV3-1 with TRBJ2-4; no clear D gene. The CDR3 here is CASSQYITAKNIQYF. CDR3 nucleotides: TGTGCCAGCAGCCAATACATTACCGCCAAAAACATTCAGTACTTC.